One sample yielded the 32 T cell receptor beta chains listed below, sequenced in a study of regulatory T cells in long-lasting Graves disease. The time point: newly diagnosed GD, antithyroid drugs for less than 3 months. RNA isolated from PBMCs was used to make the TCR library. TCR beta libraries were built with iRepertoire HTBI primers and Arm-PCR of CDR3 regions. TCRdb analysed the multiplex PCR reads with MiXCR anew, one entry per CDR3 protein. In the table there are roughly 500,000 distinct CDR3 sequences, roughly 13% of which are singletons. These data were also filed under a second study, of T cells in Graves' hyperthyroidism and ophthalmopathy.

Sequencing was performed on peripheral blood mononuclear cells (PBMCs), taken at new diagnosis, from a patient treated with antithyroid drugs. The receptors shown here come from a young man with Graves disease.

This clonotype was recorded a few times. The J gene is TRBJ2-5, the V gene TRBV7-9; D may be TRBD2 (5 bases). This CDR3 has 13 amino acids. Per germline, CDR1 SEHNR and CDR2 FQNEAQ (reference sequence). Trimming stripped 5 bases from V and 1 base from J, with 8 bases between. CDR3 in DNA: TGTGCCAGCAGCGGAGAGGGCCAAGAGACCCAGTACTTC. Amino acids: CASSGEGQETQYF.

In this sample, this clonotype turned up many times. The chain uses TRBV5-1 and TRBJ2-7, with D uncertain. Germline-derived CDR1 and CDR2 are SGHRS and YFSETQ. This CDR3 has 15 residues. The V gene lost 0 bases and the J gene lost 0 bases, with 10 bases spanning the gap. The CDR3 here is CASSLDGTSSYEQYF. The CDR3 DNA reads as TGCGCCAGCAGCTTGGACGGCACCTCCTCCTACGAGCAGTACTTC.

The CDR3 sequence: CASGAEGEQFF. In nucleotides, the CDR3 is TGTGCCAGCGGGGCCGAAGGTGAGCAGTTCTTC. The V call is TRBV2, the J call TRBJ2-1; D might be TRBD1 (5 bases). V lost 8 bases and J 9 bases, leaving 11 bases between the germline ends. This CDR3 contains 11 residues. Germline-derived CDR1 and CDR2 are SNHLY and FYNNEI. Filled out from reference TRBV2 and TRBJ2-1, the complete variable domain reads EPEVTQTPSHQVTQMGQEVILRCVPISNHLYFYWYRQILGQKVEFLVSFYNNEISEKSEIFDDQFSVERPDGSNFTLKIRSTKLEDSAMYFCASGAEGEQFFGPGTRLTVL.

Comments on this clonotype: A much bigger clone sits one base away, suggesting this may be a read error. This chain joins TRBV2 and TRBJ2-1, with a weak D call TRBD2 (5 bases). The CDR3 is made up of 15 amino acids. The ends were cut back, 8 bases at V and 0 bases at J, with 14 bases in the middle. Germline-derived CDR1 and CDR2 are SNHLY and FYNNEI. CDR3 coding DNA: TGTGCCAGCTTGGGCGGGCCAGGCTCCTACAATGAGCAGTTCTTC. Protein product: CASLGGPGSYNEQFF.

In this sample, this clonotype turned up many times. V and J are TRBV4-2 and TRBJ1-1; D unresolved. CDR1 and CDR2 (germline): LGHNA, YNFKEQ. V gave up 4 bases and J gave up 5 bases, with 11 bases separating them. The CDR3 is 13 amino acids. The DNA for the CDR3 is TGTGCCAGCAGCCCCCCTTCGATGACTGAAGCTTTCTTT. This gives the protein CASSPPSMTEAFF.

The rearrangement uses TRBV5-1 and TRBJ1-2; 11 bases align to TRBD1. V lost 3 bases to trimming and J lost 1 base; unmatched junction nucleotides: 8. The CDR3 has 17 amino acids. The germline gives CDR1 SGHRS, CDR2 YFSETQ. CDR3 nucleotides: TGCGCCAGCAGCTCGCAGGGACAGGGGGGGTTTAACTATGGCTACACCTTC. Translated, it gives CASSSQGQGGFNYGYTF.

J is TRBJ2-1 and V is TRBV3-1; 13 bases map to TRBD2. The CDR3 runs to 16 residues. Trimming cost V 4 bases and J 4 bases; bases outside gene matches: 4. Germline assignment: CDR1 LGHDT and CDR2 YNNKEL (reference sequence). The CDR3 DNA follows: TGTGCCAGCAGCCGGGGACTAGCGGGACGGTACAATGAGCAGTTCTTC. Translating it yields CASSRGLAGRYNEQFF.

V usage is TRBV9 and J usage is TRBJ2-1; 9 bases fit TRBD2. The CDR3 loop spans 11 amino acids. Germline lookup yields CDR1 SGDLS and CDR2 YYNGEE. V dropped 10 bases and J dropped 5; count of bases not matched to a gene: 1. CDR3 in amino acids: CAGGGDNEQFF. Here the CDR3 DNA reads TGTGCCGGCGGGGGGGACAATGAGCAGTTCTTC.

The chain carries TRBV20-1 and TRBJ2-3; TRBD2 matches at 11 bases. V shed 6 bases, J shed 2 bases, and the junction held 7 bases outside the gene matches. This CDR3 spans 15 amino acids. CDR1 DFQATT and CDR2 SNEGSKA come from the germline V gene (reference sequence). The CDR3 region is CSAQEGLADTDTQYF. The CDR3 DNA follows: TGCAGTGCCCAGGAGGGACTAGCGGACACAGATACGCAGTATTTT.

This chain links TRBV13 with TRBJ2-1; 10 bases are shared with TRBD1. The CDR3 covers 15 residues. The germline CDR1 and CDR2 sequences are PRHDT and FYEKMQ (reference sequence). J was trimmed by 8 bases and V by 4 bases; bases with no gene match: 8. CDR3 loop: CASSSGTGEADEQFF. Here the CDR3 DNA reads TGTGCCAGCAGCTCCGGGACAGGGGAGGCGGATGAGCAGTTCTTC. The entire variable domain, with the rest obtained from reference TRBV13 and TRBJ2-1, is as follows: AAGVIQSPRHLIKEKRETATLKCYPIPRHDTVYWYQQGPGQDPQFLISFYEKMQSDKGSIPDRFSAQQFSDYHSELNMSSLELGDSALYFCASSSGTGEADEQFFGPGTRLTVL.

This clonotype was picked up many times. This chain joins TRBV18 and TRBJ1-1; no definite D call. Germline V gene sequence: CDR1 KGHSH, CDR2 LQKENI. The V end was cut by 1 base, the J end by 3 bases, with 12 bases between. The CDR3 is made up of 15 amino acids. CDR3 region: CASSPQGLGDTEAFF. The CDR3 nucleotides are TGTGCCAGCTCACCACAAGGTCTCGGGGACACTGAAGCTTTCTTT.

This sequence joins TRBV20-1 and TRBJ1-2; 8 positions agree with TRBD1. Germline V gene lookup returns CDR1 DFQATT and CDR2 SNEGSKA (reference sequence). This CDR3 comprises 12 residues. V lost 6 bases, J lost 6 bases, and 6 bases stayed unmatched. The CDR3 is CSAPTGVHGYTF. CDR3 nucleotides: TGCAGTGCCCCGACAGGGGTCCATGGCTACACCTTC.

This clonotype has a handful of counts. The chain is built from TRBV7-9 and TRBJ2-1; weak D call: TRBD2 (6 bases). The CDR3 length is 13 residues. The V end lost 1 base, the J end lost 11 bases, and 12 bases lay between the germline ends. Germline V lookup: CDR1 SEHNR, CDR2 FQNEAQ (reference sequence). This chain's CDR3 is CASSLGEGGQQFF. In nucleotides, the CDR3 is TGTGCCAGCAGCTTAGGGGAAGGAGGGCAGCAGTTCTTC.

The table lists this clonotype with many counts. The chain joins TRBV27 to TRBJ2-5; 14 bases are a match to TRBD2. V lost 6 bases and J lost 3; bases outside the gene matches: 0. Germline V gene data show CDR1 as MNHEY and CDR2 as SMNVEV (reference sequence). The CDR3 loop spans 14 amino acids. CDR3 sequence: CASRGLAGEETQYF. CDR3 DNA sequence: TGTGCCAGCAGGGGACTAGCGGGAGAAGAGACCCAGTACTTC.

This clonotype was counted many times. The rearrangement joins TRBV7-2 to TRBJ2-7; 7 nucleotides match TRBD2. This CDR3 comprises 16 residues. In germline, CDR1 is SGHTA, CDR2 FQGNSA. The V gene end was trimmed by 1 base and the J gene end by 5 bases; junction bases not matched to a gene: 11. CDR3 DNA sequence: TGTGCCAGCAGCTTAGGGTGGGGAGGGGCTTTCAACGAGCAGTACTTC. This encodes CASSLGWGGAFNEQYF.

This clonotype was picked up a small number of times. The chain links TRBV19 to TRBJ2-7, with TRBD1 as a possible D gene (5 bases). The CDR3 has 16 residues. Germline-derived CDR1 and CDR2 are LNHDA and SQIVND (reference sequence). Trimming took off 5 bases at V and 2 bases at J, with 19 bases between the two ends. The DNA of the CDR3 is TGTGCCAGTAGTGTGACAGCTCACTTACAGCCCTACGAGCAGTACTTC. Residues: CASSVTAHLQPYEQYF.

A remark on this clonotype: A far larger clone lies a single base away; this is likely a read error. CDR3 coding DNA: TGTGCCAGCACCCAGACAGGGAGGACTGAAGCTCTCTTT. This gives the protein CASTQTGRTEALF. The chain couples TRBV6-1 to TRBJ2-3; possibly TRBD1 for D (7 bases). The CDR3 runs 13 residues. Germline V lookup: CDR1 MNHNS, CDR2 SASEGT.

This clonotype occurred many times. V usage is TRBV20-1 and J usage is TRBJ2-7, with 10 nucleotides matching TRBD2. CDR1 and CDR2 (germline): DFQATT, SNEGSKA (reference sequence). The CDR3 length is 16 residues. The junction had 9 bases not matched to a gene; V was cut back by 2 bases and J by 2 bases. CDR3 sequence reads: CSARTVSSGSPYEQYF. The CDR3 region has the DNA TGCAGTGCTAGAACCGTGTCTAGCGGGAGCCCCTACGAGCAGTACTTC.

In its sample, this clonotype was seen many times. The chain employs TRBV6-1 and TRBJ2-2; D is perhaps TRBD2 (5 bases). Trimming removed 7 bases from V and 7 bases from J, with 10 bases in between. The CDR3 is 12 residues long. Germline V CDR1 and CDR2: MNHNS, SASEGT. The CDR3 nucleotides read TGTGCCAGCAAGGCAAGCGGCGGGGAGCTGTTTTTT. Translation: CASKASGGELFF.

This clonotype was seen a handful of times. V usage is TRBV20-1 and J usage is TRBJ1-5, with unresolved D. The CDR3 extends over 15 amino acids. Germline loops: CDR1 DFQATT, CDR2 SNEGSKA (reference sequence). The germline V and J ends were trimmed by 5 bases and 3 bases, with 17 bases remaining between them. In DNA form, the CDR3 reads TGCAGTGCTCGAATTGAAGGGCGGAACAATCAGCCCCAGCATTTT. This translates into CSARIEGRNNQPQHF.

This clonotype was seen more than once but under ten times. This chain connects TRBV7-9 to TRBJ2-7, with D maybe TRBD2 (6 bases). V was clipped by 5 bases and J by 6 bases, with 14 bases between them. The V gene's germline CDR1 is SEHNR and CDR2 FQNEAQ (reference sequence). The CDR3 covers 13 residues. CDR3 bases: TGTGCCAGCAGCCGAACCGTGGGGGGCGAGCAGTACTTC. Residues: CASSRTVGGEQYF.

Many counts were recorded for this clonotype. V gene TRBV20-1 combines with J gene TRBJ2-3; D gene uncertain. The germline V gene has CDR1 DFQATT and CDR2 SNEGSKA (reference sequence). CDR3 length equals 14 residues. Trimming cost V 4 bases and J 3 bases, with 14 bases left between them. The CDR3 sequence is CSANSPSRTDTQYF. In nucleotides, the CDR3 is TGCAGTGCTAATAGCCCTTCCAGGACAGATACGCAGTATTTT.

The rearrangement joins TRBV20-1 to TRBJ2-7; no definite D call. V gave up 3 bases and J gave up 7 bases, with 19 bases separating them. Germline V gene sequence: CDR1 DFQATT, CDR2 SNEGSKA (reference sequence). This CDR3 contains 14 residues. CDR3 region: CSARAKGRSREQYF. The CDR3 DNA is TGCAGTGCTAGGGCAAAAGGCCGGTCCAGGGAGCAGTACTTC.

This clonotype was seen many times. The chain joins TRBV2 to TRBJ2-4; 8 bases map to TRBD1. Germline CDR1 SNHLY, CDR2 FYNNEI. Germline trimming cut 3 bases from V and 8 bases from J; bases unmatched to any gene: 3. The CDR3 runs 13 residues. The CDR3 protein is CASSDGQGDIQYF. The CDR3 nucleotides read TGTGCCAGCAGTGATGGACAGGGTGACATTCAGTACTTC.

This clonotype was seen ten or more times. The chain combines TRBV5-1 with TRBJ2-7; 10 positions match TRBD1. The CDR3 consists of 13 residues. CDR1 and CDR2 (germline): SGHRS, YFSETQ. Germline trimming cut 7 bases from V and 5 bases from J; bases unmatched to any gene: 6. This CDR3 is CASGDRGQNEQYF. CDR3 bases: TGCGCCAGCGGCGACAGGGGGCAAAACGAGCAGTACTTC.

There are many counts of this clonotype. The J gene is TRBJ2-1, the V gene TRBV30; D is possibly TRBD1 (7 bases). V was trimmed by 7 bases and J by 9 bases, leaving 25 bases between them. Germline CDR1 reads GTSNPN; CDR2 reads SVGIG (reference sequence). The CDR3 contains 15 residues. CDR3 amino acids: CAYRPGGTVLSEQFF. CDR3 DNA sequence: TGTGCCTATCGGCCTGGCGGGACAGTCCTCTCTGAGCAGTTCTTC.

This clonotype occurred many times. The CDR3 region is CASSERWRVEQYF. In nucleotides, the CDR3 is TGTGCCAGCAGTGAAAGGTGGCGCGTCGAGCAGTACTTC. The rearrangement joins TRBV2 to TRBJ2-7; no reliable D call. Germline V gives CDR1 SNHLY, CDR2 FYNNEI. The CDR3 runs to 13 residues. Trimming cost V 2 bases and J 6 bases, with 11 bases left between them.

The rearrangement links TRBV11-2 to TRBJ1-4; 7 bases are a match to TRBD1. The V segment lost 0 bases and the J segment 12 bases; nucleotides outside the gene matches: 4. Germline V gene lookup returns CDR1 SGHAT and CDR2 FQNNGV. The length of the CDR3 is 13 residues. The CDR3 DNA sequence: TGTGCCAGCAGCTTAGATCGACAGGGTCAACTGTTTTTT. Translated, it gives CASSLDRQGQLFF.

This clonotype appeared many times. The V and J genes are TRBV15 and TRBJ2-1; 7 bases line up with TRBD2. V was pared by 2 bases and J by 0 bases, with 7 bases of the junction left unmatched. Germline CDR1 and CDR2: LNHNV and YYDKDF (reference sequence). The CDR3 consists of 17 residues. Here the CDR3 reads CATSRYSGWSSYNEQFF. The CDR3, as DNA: TGTGCCACCAGCAGATATAGCGGGTGGAGCTCCTACAATGAGCAGTTCTTC.

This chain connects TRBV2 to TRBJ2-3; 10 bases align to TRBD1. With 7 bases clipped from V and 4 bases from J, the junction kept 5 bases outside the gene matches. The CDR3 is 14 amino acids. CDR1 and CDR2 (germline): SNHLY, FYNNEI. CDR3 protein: CASIRDRGPDTQYF. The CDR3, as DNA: TGTGCCAGCATCCGGGACAGGGGACCAGATACGCAGTATTTT.

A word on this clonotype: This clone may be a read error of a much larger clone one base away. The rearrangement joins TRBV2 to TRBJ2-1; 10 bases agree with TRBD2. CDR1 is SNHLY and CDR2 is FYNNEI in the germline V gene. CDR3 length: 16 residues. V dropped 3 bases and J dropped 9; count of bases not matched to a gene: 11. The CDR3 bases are TGTGCCAGCAGTGATCCAGGGACTAGCGCCGCCAGTGAGCAGTTCTTC. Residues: CASSDPGTSAASEQFF.

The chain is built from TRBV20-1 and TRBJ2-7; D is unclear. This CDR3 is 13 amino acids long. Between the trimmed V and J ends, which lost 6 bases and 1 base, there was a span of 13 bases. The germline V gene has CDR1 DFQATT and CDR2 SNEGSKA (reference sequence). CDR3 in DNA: TGCAGTGCGCTGTACGAGAGGTCCTACGAGCAGTACTTC. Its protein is CSALYERSYEQYF.